The 14 T cell receptor beta chains below all came from one sample that was sequenced in a study of cytomegalovirus exposure and HLA in healthy donors. Researchers ran the PCR with 60 Vbeta and 13 Jbeta primers. Assay used: immunoSEQ multiplex PCR; TCRdb lists only in-frame clones, some missing. The sample has roughly 120,000 clones, more than 65% seen once; the top ten hold 0.85% to 0.9%. Sequenced sample: PBMCs. Receptors were obtained from a woman aged 30 to 39 in good health and CMV-seronegative.

The chain combines TRBV15 with TRBJ1-2; D possibly corresponds to TRBD1 (6 bases). From germline, CDR1 is LNHNV and CDR2 YYDKDF (reference sequence). V lost 0 bases and J 8 bases, leaving 19 bases between the germline ends. CDR3 length: 16 amino acids. The DNA of the CDR3 is TGTGCCACCAGCAGAGAGGGTGGGGGCGCCCCCCTGGGCTACACCTTC. It specifies CATSREGGGAPLGYTF.

The chain carries TRBV15 and TRBJ2-1, with D perhaps TRBD2 (5 bases). V was pared by 0 bases and J by 12 bases, with 12 bases between. The V gene's germline CDR1 is LNHNV and CDR2 YYDKDF (reference sequence). This CDR3 has 13 residues. In nucleotides, the CDR3 is TGTGCCACCAGCAGAGATCCGGGGATAGCGCAGTTCTTC. It yields the protein CATSRDPGIAQFF.

This rearrangement joins TRBV11-2 to TRBJ1-2; D possibly corresponds to TRBD1 (5 bases). V lost 5 bases to trimming and J lost 6 bases, with 16 bases between them. This CDR3 has 14 residues. Germline-derived CDR1 and CDR2 are SGHAT and FQNNGV. This CDR3 is CASSPKQVYHGYTF. The CDR3 DNA reads as TGTGCCAGCAGCCCAAAACAGGTGTACCATGGCTACACCTTC.

This clone showed up just a few times. The chain employs TRBV2 and TRBJ2-1; TRBD2 matches 10 bases. Germline V gene sequence: CDR1 SNHLY, CDR2 FYNNEI. Trimming at V came to 7 bases and at J to 6 bases, leaving 9 bases not matched to a gene. This CDR3 comprises 15 residues. The CDR3 protein is CASIPGLASFNEQFF. The CDR3 DNA is TGTGCCAGCATCCCGGGACTAGCGTCTTTCAATGAGCAGTTCTTC.

The gene calls are TRBV2 and TRBJ1-2; D call uncertain. The V end lost 7 bases, the J end lost 2 bases, and 17 bases lay between the germline ends. The CDR3 is 15 amino acids. Germline V gene sequence: CDR1 SNHLY, CDR2 FYNNEI. CDR3 nucleotides: TGTGCCAGCACAAAGACGGCAGACTCCAACTATGGCTACACCTTC. Its translation: CASTKTADSNYGYTF.

As concerns this clone: One end of the junction is discordant with germline, which a read error may explain. The V gene is TRBV18, the J gene TRBJ2-7; maybe TRBD2 (6 bases). There are 14 residues in the CDR3. CDR1 and CDR2 from the germline V gene are KGHSH and LQKENI. CDR3 sequence: CASSPSQHLGTEVF. The CDR3 DNA reads TGTGCCAGCTCCCCCTCCCAGCATCTAGGGACTGAAGTCTTC.

The chain links TRBV6-5 to TRBJ2-2; D not resolved. Trimming took 5 bases from V and 5 from J, leaving 6 bases between them. The CDR3 is 12 residues long. Germline V gene data show CDR1 as MNHEY and CDR2 as SVGAGI. The CDR3 protein is CASSTETGELFF. As DNA, the CDR3 is TGTGCCAGCAGTACAGAGACCGGGGAGCTGTTTTTT.

Here the CDR3 DNA reads TGCGCCAGCAGCCAGATTAATTCACCCCTCCACTTT. Protein sequence: CASSQINSPLHF. V and J are TRBV5-1 and TRBJ1-6; D is unresolved. Looked up from germline, CDR1 is SGHRS and CDR2 is YFSETQ. Trimming removed 4 bases at V and 6 bases at J, with 5 bases between. CDR3 size: 12 residues.

The V gene is TRBV9, the J gene TRBJ1-2; 8 bases line up with TRBD1. Germline values: CDR1 SGDLS, CDR2 YYNGEE. Trimming cost V 0 bases and J 4 bases; bases outside gene matches: 5. The CDR3 length is 15 residues. The DNA of the CDR3 is TGTGCCAGCAGCGTAGATCCAGGGGGCGCCTATGGCTACACCTTC. Its translation is CASSVDPGGAYGYTF.

The V and J genes are TRBV29-1 and TRBJ2-3, with 11 bases that match TRBD2. CDR3 length: 13 amino acids. J gave up 4 bases and V 7 bases, and 4 bases lay outside the gene matches. The germline V gene encodes CDR1 SQVTM and CDR2 ANQGSEA. CDR3 amino acids: CSGYSGGADTQYF. The CDR3 DNA is TGCAGCGGTTATAGCGGGGGGGCAGATACGCAGTATTTT.

The gene calls are TRBV2 and TRBJ1-3; D unclear. Germline CDR1 SNHLY, CDR2 FYNNEI. Deletions cut 7 bases from V and 0 bases from J, with 13 bases between. The CDR3 covers 15 residues. Here the CDR3 reads CASTYDSSSGNTIYF. DNA for the CDR3: TGTGCCAGCACCTACGACTCGAGCTCTGGAAACACCATATATTTT.

The chain carries TRBV27 and TRBJ1-2; 8 bases fit TRBD1. V shed 4 bases and J 8 bases; nucleotides not matched to a gene: 9. CDR3 size: 14 residues. Germline CDR1 reads MNHEY; CDR2 reads SMNVEV (reference sequence). The CDR3 DNA follows: TGTGCCAGCAGTTCCGGGCAGGGGGCGGGAGGCTACACCTTC. Translating it yields CASSSGQGAGGYTF.

The rearrangement uses TRBV30 and TRBJ2-5; possible D gene TRBD2, 7 bases. Germline V gene sequence: CDR1 GTSNPN, CDR2 SVGIG (reference sequence). Trimming took off 3 bases at V and 5 bases at J, with 19 bases between the two ends. The CDR3 runs to 15 residues. CDR3 nucleotides: TGTGCCTGGAGCATGGGGGGGCAGTTGCCCGAGACCCAGTACTTC. Translating it yields CAWSMGGQLPETQYF. Full variable domain (outside the CDR3, taken from reference TRBV30 and TRBJ2-5): SQTIHQWPATLVQPVGSPLSLECTVEGTSNPNLYWYRQAAGRGLQLLFYSVGIGQISSEVPQNLSASRPQDRQFILSSKKLLLSDSGFYLCAWSMGGQLPETQYFGPGTRLLVL.

The chain employs TRBV6-4 and TRBJ2-1; TRBD2 matches 10 bases. V gave up 2 bases and J gave up 7 bases; unmatched junction bases: 8. There are 16 residues in the CDR3. Germline V CDR1 and CDR2: MRHNA, SNTAGT. The CDR3 bases are TGTGCCAGCAGTGACGGGGAGCTAGCGGGAGTGAATGAGCAGTTCTTC. It codes for CASSDGELAGVNEQFF.